Detailed here is one TCR beta chain. V dropped 5 bases and J dropped 2; count of bases not matched to a gene: 5. Germline loops: CDR1 SEHNR, CDR2 FQNEAQ (reference sequence). CDR3 size: 14 residues. This record belongs to a study of a mutant IDH1 vaccine in newly diagnosed glioma. Noted time point: baseline, week 1 (first vaccination visit). Treatment: pre-vaccination baseline after standard-of-care therapy. TCRdb keeps only in-frame clones here, not all; method: immunoSEQ multiplex PCR. The sample includes around 56,000 clones, 75% to 95% of them seen just once. This chain joins TRBV7-9 and TRBJ1-2; 7 bases fit TRBD1. The source is a middle-aged man with glioma. The material was PBMCs, obtained from a glioma patient treated with radiotherapy, temozolomide or both. DNA of the CDR3: TGTGCCAGCAGCCCGACAGGGACCAACTATGGCTACACCTTC. It translates to CASSPTGTNYGYTF.